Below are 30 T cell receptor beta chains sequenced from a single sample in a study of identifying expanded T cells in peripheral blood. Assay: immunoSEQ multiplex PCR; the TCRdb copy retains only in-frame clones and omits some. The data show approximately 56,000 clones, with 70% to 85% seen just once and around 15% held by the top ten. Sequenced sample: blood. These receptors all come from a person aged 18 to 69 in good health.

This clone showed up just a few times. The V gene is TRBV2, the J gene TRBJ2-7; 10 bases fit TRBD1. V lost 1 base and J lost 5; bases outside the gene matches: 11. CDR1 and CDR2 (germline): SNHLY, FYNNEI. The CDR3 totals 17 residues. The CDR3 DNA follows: TGTGCCAGCAGTGAAGTGGGAGGGACAGGGGTCCTCCACGAGCAGTACGTC. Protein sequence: CASSEVGGTGVLHEQYV.

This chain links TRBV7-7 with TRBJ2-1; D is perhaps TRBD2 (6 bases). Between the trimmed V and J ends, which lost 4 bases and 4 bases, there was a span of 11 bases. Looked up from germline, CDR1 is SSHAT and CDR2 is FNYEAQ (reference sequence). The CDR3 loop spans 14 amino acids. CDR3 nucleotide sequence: TGTGCCAGCAGCTCGTCGGGGGTATACAATGAGCAGTTCTTC. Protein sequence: CASSSSGVYNEQFF.

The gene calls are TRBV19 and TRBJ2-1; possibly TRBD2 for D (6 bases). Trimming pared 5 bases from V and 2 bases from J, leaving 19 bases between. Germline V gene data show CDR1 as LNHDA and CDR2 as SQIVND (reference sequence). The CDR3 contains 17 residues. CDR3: CASSADYPPTPYNEQFF. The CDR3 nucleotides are TGTGCCAGTAGTGCGGACTATCCCCCGACCCCCTACAATGAGCAGTTCTTC.

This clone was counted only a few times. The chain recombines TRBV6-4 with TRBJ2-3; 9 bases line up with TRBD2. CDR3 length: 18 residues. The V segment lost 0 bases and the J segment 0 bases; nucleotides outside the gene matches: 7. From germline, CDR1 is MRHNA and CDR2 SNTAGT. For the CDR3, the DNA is TGTGCCAGCAGTGACTCGATCGGACTAGCGAGCAGCACAGATACGCAGTATTTT. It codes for CASSDSIGLASSTDTQYF.

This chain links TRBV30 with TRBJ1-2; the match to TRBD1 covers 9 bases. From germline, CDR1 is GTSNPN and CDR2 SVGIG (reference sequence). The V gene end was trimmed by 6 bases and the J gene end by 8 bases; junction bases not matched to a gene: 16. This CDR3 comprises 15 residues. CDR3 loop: CACTGQGPSIVGYTF. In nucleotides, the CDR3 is TGTGCCTGTACGGGACAGGGTCCTAGTATAGTCGGCTACACCTTC.

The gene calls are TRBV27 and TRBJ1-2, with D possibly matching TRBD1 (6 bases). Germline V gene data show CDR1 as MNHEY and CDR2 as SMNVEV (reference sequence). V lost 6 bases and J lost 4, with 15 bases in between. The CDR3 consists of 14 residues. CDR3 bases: TGTGCCAGCAGCCCAACAGGGTACGGCTATGGCTACACCTTC. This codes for CASSPTGYGYGYTF.

CDR3 sequence (DNA): TGTGCCAGCAGCTCCCCGGGACTAGCGGGAGGGGGCACCGGGGAGCTGTTTTTT. Translated, it gives CASSSPGLAGGGTGELFF. V usage is TRBV9 and J usage is TRBJ2-2; 16 bases agree with TRBD2. Germline CDR1 and CDR2: SGDLS and YYNGEE. The CDR3 loop spans 18 amino acids. The trim removed 4 bases at V and 4 bases at J, leaving 7 bases unmatched.

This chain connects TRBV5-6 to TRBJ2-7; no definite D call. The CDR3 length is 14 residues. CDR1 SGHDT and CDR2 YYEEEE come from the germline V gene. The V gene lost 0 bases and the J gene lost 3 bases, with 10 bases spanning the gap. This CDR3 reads CASSLALFNYEQYV. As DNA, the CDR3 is TGTGCCAGCAGCTTGGCCCTCTTTAACTACGAGCAGTACGTC.

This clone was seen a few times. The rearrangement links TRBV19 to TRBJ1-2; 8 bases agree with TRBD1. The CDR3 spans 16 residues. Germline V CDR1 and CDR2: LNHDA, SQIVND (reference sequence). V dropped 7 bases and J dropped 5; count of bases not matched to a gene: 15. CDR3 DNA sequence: TGTGCCAGTACCAGACAGGGGTCTCCCCTAGGATATGGCTACACCTTC. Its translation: CASTRQGSPLGYGYTF.

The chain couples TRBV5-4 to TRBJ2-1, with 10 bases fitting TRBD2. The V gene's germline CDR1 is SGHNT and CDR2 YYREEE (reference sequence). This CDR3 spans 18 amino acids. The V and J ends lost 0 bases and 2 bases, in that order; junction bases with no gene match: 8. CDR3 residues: CASSLAGTSVRPYNEQFF. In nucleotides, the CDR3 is TGTGCCAGCAGCTTGGCGGGGACTAGCGTAAGGCCCTACAATGAGCAGTTCTTC.

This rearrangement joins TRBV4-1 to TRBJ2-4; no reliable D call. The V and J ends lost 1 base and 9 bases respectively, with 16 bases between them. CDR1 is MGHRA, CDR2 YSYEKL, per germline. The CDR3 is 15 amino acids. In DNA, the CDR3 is TGCGCCAGCAGCCAAGTAGTTGGGCTGGACCCCATTCAGTACTTC. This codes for CASSQVVGLDPIQYF.

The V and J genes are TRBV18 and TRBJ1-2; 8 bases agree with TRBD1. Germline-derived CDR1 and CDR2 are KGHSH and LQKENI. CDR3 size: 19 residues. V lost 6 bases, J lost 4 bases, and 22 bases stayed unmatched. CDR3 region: CASSTAGRRQGIYFYGYTF. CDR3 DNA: TGTGCCAGCTCTACTGCGGGCAGGAGACAGGGGATATATTTCTATGGCTACACCTTC.

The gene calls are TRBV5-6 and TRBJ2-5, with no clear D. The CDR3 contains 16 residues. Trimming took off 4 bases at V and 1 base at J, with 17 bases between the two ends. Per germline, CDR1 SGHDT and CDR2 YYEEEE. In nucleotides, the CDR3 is TGTGCCAGCAGCCCCAAAGAATGGCAGCTCCAAGAGACCCAGTACTTC. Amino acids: CASSPKEWQLQETQYF. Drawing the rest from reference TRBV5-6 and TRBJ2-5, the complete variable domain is DAGVTQSPTHLIKTRGQQVTLRCSPKSGHDTVSWYQQALGQGPQFIFQYYEEEERQRGNFPDRFSGHQFPNYSSELNVNALLLGDSALYLCASSPKEWQLQETQYFGPGTRLLVL.

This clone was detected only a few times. The CDR3 nucleotides are TGTGCCAGCAGTCGTAGGACCTACGAGCAGTACGTC. Residues: CASSRRTYEQYV. The V and J genes are TRBV7-8 and TRBJ2-7, with D hard to call. The CDR3 is made up of 12 amino acids. Germline values: CDR1 SGHVS, CDR2 FQNEAQ. V dropped 6 bases and J dropped 2 bases, with 8 bases sitting between them.

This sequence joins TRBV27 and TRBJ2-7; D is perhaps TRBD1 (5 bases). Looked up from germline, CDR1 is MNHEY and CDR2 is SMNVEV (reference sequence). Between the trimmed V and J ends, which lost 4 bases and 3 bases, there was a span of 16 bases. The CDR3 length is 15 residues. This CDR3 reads CASSSQGRGIYEQYF. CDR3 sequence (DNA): TGTGCCAGCAGTTCCCAGGGAAGGGGAATCTACGAGCAGTACTTC.

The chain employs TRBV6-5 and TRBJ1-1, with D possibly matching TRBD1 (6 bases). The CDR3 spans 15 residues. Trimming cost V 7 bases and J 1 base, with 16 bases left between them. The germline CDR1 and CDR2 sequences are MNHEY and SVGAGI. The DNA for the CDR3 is TGTGCCAGCACCGAAGACAGGCGGAGGAACACTGAAGCTTTCTTT. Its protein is CASTEDRRRNTEAFF.

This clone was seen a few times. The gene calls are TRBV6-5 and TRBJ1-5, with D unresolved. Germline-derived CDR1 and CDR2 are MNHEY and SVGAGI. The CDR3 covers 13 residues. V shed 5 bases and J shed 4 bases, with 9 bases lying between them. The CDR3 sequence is CASSVGLNQPQHF. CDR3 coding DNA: TGTGCCAGCAGTGTGGGCCTAAATCAGCCCCAGCATTTT.

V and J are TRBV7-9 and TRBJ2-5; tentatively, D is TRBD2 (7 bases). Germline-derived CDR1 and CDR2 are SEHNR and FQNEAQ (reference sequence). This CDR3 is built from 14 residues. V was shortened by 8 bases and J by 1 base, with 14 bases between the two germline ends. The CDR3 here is CASSARGAQETQYF. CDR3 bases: TGTGCCAGCTCCGCCCGGGGGGCCCAAGAGACCCAGTACTTC. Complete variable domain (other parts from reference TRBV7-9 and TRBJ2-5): DTGVSQNPRHKITKRGQNVTFRCDPISEHNRLYWYRQTLGQGPEFLTYFQNEAQLEKSRLLSDRFSAERPKGSFSTLEIQRTEQGDSAMYLCASSARGAQETQYFGPGTRLLVL.

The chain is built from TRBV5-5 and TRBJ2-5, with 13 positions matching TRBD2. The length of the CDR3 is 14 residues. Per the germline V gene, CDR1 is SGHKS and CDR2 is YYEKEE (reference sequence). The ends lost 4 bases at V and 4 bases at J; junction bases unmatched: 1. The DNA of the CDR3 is TGTGCCAGCAGCACTAGCGGGGGGGCAGAGACCCAGTACTTC. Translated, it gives CASSTSGGAETQYF.

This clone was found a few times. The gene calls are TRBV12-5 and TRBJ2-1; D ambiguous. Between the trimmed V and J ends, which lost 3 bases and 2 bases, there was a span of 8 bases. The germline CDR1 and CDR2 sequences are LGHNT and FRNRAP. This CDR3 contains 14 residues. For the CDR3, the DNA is TGTGCTAGTGGTTTTTCCACAACCTACAATGAGCAGTTCTTC. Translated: CASGFSTTYNEQFF.

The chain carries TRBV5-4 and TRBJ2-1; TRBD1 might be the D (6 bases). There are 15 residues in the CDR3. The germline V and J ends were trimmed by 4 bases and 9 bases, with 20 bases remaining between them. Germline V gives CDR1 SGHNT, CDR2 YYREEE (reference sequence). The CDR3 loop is CASSPWGKLGAEQFF. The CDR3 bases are TGTGCCAGCAGCCCGTGGGGTAAGCTGGGGGCTGAGCAGTTCTTC.

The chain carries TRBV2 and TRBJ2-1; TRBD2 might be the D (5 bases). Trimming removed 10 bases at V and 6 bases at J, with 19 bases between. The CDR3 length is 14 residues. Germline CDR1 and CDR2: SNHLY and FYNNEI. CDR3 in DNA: TGTGCCACCGCCGCCCGGGGAGAGAGCAATGAGCAGTTCTTC. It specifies CATAARGESNEQFF. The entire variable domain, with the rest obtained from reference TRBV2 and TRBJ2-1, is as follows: EPEVTQTPSHQVTQMGQEVILRCVPISNHLYFYWYRQILGQKVEFLVSFYNNEISEKSEIFDDQFSVERPDGSNFTLKIRSTKLEDSAMYFCATAARGESNEQFFGPGTRLTVL.

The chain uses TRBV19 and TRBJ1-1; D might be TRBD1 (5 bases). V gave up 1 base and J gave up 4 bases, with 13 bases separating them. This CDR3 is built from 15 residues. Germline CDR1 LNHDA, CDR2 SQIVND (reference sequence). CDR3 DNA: TGTGCCAGTAGTATAGGTAGAGGGGTGGGCACTGAAGCTTTCTTT. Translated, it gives CASSIGRGVGTEAFF. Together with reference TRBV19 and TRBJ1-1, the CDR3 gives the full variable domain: DGGITQSPKYLFRKEGQNVTLSCEQNLNHDAMYWYRQDPGQGLRLIYYSQIVNDFQKGDIAEGYSVSREKKESFPLTVTSAQKNPTAFYLCASSIGRGVGTEAFFGQGTRLTVV.

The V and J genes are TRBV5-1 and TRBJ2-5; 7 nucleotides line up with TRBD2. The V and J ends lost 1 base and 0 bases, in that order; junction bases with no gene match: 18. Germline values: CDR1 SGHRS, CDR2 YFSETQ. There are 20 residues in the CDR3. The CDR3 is CASSLYGAASGTRYQETQYF. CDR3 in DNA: TGCGCCAGCAGCTTGTACGGGGCGGCTAGCGGAACCAGGTACCAAGAGACCCAGTACTTC. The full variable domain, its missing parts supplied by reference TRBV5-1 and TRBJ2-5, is KAGVTQTPRYLIKTRGQQVTLSCSPISGHRSVSWYQQTPGQGLQFLFEYFSETQRNKGNFPGRFSGRQFSNSRSEMNVSTLELGDSALYLCASSLYGAASGTRYQETQYFGPGTRLLVL.

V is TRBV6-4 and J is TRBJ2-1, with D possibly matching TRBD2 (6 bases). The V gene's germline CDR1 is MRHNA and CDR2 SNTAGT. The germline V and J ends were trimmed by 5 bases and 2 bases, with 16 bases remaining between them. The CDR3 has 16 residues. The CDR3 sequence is CASSPHVSGTYNEQFF. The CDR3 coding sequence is TGTGCCAGCAGTCCCCACGTTAGCGGAACCTACAATGAGCAGTTCTTC.

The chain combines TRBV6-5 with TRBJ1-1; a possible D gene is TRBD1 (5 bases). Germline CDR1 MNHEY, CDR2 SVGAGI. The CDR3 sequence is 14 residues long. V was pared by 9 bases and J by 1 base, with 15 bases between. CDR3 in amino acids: CASRGVGTNTEAFF. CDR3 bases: TGTGCCAGTAGAGGGGTGGGGACGAACACTGAAGCTTTCTTT.

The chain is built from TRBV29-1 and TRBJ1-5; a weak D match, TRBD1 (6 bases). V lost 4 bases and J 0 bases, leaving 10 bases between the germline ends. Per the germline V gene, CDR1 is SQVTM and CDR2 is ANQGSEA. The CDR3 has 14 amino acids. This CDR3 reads CSVGTDFSNQPQHF. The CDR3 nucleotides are TGCAGCGTTGGGACAGATTTTAGCAATCAGCCCCAGCATTTT.

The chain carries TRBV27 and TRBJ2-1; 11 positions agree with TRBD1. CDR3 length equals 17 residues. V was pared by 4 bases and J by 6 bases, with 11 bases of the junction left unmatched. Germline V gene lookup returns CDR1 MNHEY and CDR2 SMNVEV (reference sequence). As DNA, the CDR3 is TGTGCCAGCAGTTCCCCCAGGGGACAGGGGGTGCGCAATGAGCAGTTCTTC. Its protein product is CASSSPRGQGVRNEQFF.

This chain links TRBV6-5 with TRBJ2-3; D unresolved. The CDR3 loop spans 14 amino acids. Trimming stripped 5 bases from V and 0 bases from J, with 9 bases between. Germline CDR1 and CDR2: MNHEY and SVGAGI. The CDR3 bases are TGTGCCAGCAGTCGCACGGCTAGCACAGATACGCAGTATTTT. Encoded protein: CASSRTASTDTQYF.

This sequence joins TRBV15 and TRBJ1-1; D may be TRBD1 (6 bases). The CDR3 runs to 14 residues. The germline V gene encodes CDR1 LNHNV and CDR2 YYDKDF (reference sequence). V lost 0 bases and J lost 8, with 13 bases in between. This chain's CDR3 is CATSRDLLDSEAFF. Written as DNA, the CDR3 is TGTGCCACCAGCAGAGATCTTCTGGACAGCGAAGCTTTCTTT.